The 19 T cell receptor beta chains listed next were all sequenced from one sample in a study of CD8+ T cells in alopecia areata. Treatment of the sample: oral pan-JAK inhibitor, 5-10 mg twice daily. After isolation, RNA underwent reverse transcription to generate cDNA as the sequencing template. Only in-frame clones appear in the TCRdb table, and some are missing; sequencing was by immunoSEQ multiplex PCR. The sample carries some 170,000 clones, approximately 59% recorded once. The sample consisted of CD4+ T cells sorted from blood, taken between weeks 55 and 70, from a patient treated with tofacitinib. These receptors were collected from a human donor with alopecia areata.

The genes are TRBV30 and TRBJ2-2; the match to TRBD2 covers 8 bases. Per germline, CDR1 GTSNPN and CDR2 SVGIG (reference sequence). The V segment lost 0 bases and the J segment 3 bases; nucleotides outside the gene matches: 3. The CDR3 consists of 15 residues. For the CDR3, the DNA is TGTGCCTGGAGTGTACTTAGCGGGGACACCGGGGAGCTGTTTTTT. This gives the protein CAWSVLSGDTGELFF.

The V and J genes are TRBV4-2 and TRBJ2-5; possibly TRBD1 for D (6 bases). The ends were cut back, 3 bases at V and 4 bases at J, with 15 bases in the middle. The CDR3 runs 15 residues. CDR1 and CDR2 (germline): LGHNA, YNFKEQ. Here the CDR3 reads CASSQGGDTGETQYF. As DNA, the CDR3 is TGTGCCAGCAGCCAGGGTGGGGACACGGGAGAGACCCAGTACTTC.

The chain has TRBV15 and TRBJ2-6, with D possibly being TRBD2 (5 bases). Per germline, CDR1 LNHNV and CDR2 YYDKDF (reference sequence). The CDR3 is made up of 18 amino acids. V was clipped by 5 bases and J by 2 bases, with 19 bases between them. The CDR3 sequence is CATSAGLGRLTGANVLTF. CDR3 DNA: TGTGCCACCAGCGCCGGTTTGGGGAGATTAACTGGGGCCAACGTCCTGACTTTC.

This clone was detected a few times. The chain carries TRBV2 and TRBJ2-3; D is unclear. The CDR3 loop spans 13 amino acids. Germline CDR1 is SNHLY and CDR2 is FYNNEI. Trimming took 10 bases from V and 7 from J, leaving 18 bases between them. CDR3: CATRGGLRNTQYF. CDR3 in DNA: TGTGCCACCCGAGGTGGTCTCCGTAATACGCAGTATTTT.

The CDR3: CASSLGQGVIQPQHF. CDR3 bases: TGTGCCAGCAGCTTGGGGCAGGGAGTTATTCAGCCCCAGCATTTT. This chain connects TRBV5-6 to TRBJ1-5; perhaps TRBD1 as D (5 bases). Trimming removed 0 bases at V and 6 bases at J, with 13 bases between. CDR3 size: 15 residues. The V gene's germline CDR1 is SGHDT and CDR2 YYEEEE.

The CDR3 nucleotides are TGCAGCGTTGAAGGTGGGGTCCGCACAGATACGCAGTATTTT. Its protein product is CSVEGGVRTDTQYF. The J gene is TRBJ2-3, the V gene TRBV29-1, with D unclear. This CDR3 is 14 amino acids long. Germline CDR1 is SQVTM and CDR2 is ANQGSEA. Trimming stripped 1 base from V and 1 base from J, with 9 bases between.

This sequence joins TRBV2 and TRBJ2-7; D gene uncertain. This CDR3 spans 14 amino acids. Trimming took 3 bases from V and 2 from J, leaving 11 bases between them. Germline V lookup: CDR1 SNHLY, CDR2 FYNNEI. The CDR3 is CASSEASSPYEQYF. For the CDR3, the DNA is TGTGCCAGCAGTGAGGCTTCCAGTCCCTACGAGCAGTACTTC.

The chain carries TRBV11-2 and TRBJ1-2; D may be TRBD1 (6 bases). Trimming shortened V by 5 bases and J by 8 bases, and 12 bases separated the two germline ends. The CDR3 loop spans 12 amino acids. In germline, CDR1 is SGHAT, CDR2 FQNNGV. The CDR3 loop reads CASSGQTGGYTF. The CDR3 DNA is TGTGCCAGCAGCGGACAGACGGGGGGCTACACCTTC.

This clone was seen once. The J gene is TRBJ1-2, the V gene TRBV18, with 7 bases identical to TRBD1. V lost 3 bases, J lost 5 bases, and 6 bases stayed unmatched. The CDR3 covers 14 residues. CDR1 is KGHSH, CDR2 LQKENI, per germline. The CDR3 nucleotides read TGTGCCAGCTCACCCATCAGACAGGGATATGGCTACACCTTC. This translates into CASSPIRQGYGYTF.

CDR3 residues: CASSPSSRRNTEAFF. Written as DNA, the CDR3 is TGTGCCAGCTCACCATCGTCCAGGAGGAACACTGAAGCTTTCTTT. The V call is TRBV18, the J call TRBJ1-1; no definite D call. From germline, CDR1 is KGHSH and CDR2 LQKENI. The CDR3 is made up of 15 amino acids. V was pared by 2 bases and J by 1 base, with 11 bases between.

This clone was seen a few times. The rearrangement links TRBV6-1 to TRBJ2-5, with unresolved D. V dropped 4 bases and J dropped 4 bases, with 13 bases sitting between them. The germline V gene has CDR1 MNHNS and CDR2 SASEGT. The CDR3 runs to 14 residues. The DNA of the CDR3 is TGTGCCAGCAGTGTCGAGCATCTCGGAGAGACCCAGTACTTC. This encodes CASSVEHLGETQYF.

This clone appeared a single time. The chain uses TRBV30 and TRBJ2-7; perhaps TRBD1 as D (5 bases). This CDR3 comprises 11 residues. V was clipped by 5 bases and J by 3 bases, with 8 bases between them. Germline-derived CDR1 and CDR2 are GTSNPN and SVGIG (reference sequence). The DNA of the CDR3 is TGTGCCTGGGGACACCTCTACGAGCAGTACTTC. This codes for CAWGHLYEQYF.

This clone came up a few times. Other DNA sequences in this sample translate to the same CDR3. The V gene is TRBV30, the J gene TRBJ1-2, with 7 bases lining up with TRBD1. CDR3 length: 14 residues. With 3 bases clipped from V and 0 bases from J, the junction kept 4 bases outside the gene matches. Germline CDR1 is GTSNPN and CDR2 is SVGIG (reference sequence). CDR3 amino acids: CAWRGTGANYGYTF. CDR3 sequence (DNA): TGTGCCTGGAGGGGTACAGGGGCTAACTATGGCTACACCTTC.

The V call is TRBV2, the J call TRBJ2-3, with 10 bases fitting TRBD2. The CDR3 loop spans 15 amino acids. Germline lookup yields CDR1 SNHLY and CDR2 FYNNEI. The trim removed 5 bases at V and 1 base at J, leaving 3 bases unmatched. The CDR3, as DNA: TGTGCCAGCAGTACCACTAGCGGGGGCACAGATACGCAGTATTTT. Translated, it gives CASSTTSGGTDTQYF.

This clone was found a few times. The CDR3 DNA is TGTGCCAGCAGCCTCCGGGACCGCTGGGAAGAGACCCAGTACTTC. This codes for CASSLRDRWEETQYF. V gene TRBV7-8 combines with J gene TRBJ2-5, with D perhaps matching TRBD1 or TRBD2 (5 bases each). Germline V gives CDR1 SGHVS, CDR2 FQNEAQ. The ends were cut back, 5 bases at V and 3 bases at J, with 16 bases in the middle. The CDR3 is 15 residues long.

V gene TRBV7-3 combines with J gene TRBJ2-1, with 13 bases matching TRBD2. The V and J ends lost 5 bases and 7 bases, in that order; junction bases with no gene match: 5. The CDR3 extends over 15 amino acids. In germline, CDR1 is SGHTA, CDR2 FQGTGA. The CDR3 sequence is CASSPLAGGRNEQFF. The CDR3 DNA sequence: TGTGCCAGCAGCCCACTAGCGGGGGGGCGGAATGAGCAGTTCTTC.

J is TRBJ1-2 and V is TRBV29-1; no reliable D call. V gave up 1 base and J gave up 4 bases, with 13 bases separating them. Germline-derived CDR1 and CDR2 are SQVTM and ANQGSEA. The length of the CDR3 is 14 residues. The CDR3 DNA reads TGCAGCGTTGAAGGTCTGGGCCAGGTCTATGGCTACACCTTC. Its protein product is CSVEGLGQVYGYTF.

This clone was observed a few times. The rearrangement joins TRBV7-6 to TRBJ2-7; 9 bases match TRBD2. The CDR3 has 16 amino acids. Looked up from germline, CDR1 is SGHVS and CDR2 is FNYEAQ. J gave up 2 bases and V 5 bases, and 10 bases lay outside the gene matches. CDR3 residues: CASSPRRSGGPYEQYF. The CDR3, as DNA: TGTGCCAGCAGCCCGCGGCGTAGCGGGGGTCCCTACGAGCAGTACTTC. The entire variable domain, with the rest obtained from reference TRBV7-6 and TRBJ2-7, is as follows: GAGVSQSPRYKVTKRGQDVALRCDPISGHVSLYWYRQALGQGPEFLTYFNYEAQQDKSGLPNDRFSAERPEGSISTLTIQRTEQRDSAMYRCASSPRRSGGPYEQYFGPGTRLTVT.

The CDR3 nucleotides are TGTGCCAGTAGTATTGGGACTAGAGGGGGGCGCGAGCAGTTCTTC. Translated, it gives CASSIGTRGGREQFF. The chain has TRBV19 and TRBJ2-1, with 8 bases identical to TRBD2. The CDR3 totals 15 residues. CDR1 is LNHDA, CDR2 SQIVND, per germline (reference sequence). V dropped 3 bases and J dropped 10; count of bases not matched to a gene: 11.